This T cell receptor beta chain was identified during a study of blood T cell repertoires in COVID-19. Generated by immunoSEQ multiplex PCR, the TCRdb table keeps only in-frame clones and is missing some. In the table there are about 210,000 clones, around nine tenths of which are singletons. Germline CDR1 reads SNHLY; CDR2 reads FYNNEI. V was pared by 8 bases and J by 2 bases, with 25 bases between. This CDR3 contains 17 residues. This clone was seen ten or more times. This rearrangement joins TRBV2 to TRBJ2-7; TRBD2 might be the D (6 bases). The TCR comes from a man in his 60s who had recovered from COVID-19. Sequenced material: peripheral blood. The DNA of the CDR3 is TGTGCCAGCGCAGGCCCCCTGATCGAGCGGGTGCCCTACGAGCAGTACTTC. Its protein is CASAGPLIERVPYEQYF.